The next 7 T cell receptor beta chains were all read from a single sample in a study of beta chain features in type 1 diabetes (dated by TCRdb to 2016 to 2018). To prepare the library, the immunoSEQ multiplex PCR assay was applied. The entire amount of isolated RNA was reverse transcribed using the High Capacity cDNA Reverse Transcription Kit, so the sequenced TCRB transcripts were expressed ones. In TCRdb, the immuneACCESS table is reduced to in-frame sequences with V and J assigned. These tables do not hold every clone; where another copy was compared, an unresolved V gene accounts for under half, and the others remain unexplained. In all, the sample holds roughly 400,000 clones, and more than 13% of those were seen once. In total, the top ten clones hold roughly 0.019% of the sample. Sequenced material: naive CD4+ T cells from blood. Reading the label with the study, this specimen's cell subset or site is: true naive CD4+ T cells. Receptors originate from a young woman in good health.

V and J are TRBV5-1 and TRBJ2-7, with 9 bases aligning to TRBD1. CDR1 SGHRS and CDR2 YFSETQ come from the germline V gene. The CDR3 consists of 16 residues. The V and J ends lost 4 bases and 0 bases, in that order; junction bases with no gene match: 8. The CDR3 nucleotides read TGCGCCAGCAGCAACCGGGACAGGGCCCTCTCCTACGAGCAGTACTTC. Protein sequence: CASSNRDRALSYEQYF.

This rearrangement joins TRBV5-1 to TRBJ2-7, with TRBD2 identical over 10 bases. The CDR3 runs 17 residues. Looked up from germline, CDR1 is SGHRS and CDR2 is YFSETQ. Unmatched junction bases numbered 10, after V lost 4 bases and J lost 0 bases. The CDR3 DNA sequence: TGCGCCAGCAGCCCAGCGGGAGGGCCCTTAAGCTCCTACGAGCAGTACTTC. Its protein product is CASSPAGGPLSSYEQYF.

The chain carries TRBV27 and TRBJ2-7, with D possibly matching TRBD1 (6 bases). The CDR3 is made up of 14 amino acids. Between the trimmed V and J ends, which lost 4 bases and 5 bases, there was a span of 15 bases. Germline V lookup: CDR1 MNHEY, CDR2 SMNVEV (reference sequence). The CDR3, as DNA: TGTGCCAGCAGTTCAAGACAGGATCCTAACGAGCAGTACTTC. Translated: CASSSRQDPNEQYF.

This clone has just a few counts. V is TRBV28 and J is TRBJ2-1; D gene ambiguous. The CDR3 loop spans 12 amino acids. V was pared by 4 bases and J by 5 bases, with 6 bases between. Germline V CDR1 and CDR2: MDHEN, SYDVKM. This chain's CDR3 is CASSWANNEQFF. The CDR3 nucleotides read TGTGCCAGCAGTTGGGCAAACAATGAGCAGTTCTTC. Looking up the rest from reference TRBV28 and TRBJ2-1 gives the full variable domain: DVKVTQSSRYLVKRTGEKVFLECVQDMDHENMFWYRQDPGLGLRLIYFSYDVKMKEKGDIPEGYSVSREKKERFSLILESASTNQTSMYLCASSWANNEQFFGPGTRLTVL.

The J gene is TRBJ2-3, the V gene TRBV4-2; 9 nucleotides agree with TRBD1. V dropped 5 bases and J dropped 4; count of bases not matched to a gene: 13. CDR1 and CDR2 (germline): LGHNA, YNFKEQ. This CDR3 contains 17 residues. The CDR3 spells CASSKYRDRVGSDTQYF. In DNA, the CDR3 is TGTGCCAGCAGCAAGTACCGGGACAGGGTTGGGTCAGATACGCAGTATTTT.

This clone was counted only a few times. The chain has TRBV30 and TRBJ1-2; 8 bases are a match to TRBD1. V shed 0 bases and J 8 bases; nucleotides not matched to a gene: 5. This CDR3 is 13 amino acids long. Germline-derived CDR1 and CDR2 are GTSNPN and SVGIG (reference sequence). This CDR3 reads CAWSVNTGGGYTF. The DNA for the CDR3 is TGTGCCTGGAGTGTAAACACAGGGGGAGGCTACACCTTC. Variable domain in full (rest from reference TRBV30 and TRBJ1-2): SQTIHQWPATLVQPVGSPLSLECTVEGTSNPNLYWYRQAAGRGLQLLFYSVGIGQISSEVPQNLSASRPQDRQFILSSKKLLLSDSGFYLCAWSVNTGGGYTFGSGTRLTVV.

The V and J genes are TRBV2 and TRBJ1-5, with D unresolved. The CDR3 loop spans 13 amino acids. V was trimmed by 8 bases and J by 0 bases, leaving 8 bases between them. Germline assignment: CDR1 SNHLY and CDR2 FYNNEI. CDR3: CASHQDSNQPQHF. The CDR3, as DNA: TGTGCCAGCCACCAGGATAGCAATCAGCCCCAGCATTTT.